This passage covers 8 T cell receptor beta chains from one sample sequenced in a study of T cell clonality in common variable immunodeficiency. The protocol was immunoSEQ multiplex PCR, while the TCRdb copy is restricted to in-frame clones and leaves out a portion. The table lists roughly 20,000 clones, with no singletons. Their recognized antigens are unknown. Study findings and constraints: Reportedly, TCR beta sequences from common variable immunodeficiency showed fewer deletions and N-nucleotide insertions.

The sample taken for sequencing was peripheral blood mononuclear cells. Every receptor here comes from a human donor with common variable immunodeficiency.

A word on this clone: The CDR3 end lies 3 residues beyond the end of the read and is filled in from the germline J gene. The J gene is TRBJ2-1, the V gene TRBV5-1; the match to TRBD1 covers 10 bases. V gave up 3 bases and J gave up 8 bases; unmatched junction bases: 8. This CDR3 is 15 amino acids long. Germline-derived CDR1 and CDR2 are SGHRS and YFSETQ. Here the CDR3 reads CASSSGQGLSDEQFF. Incomplete CDR3 DNA: TGCGCCAGCAGCTCGGGACAGGGGTTATCCGATGAG. The full variable domain, completed using reference TRBV5-1 and TRBJ2-1, is KAGVTQTPRYLIKTRGQQVTLSCSPISGHRSVSWYQQTPGQGLQFLFEYFSETQRNKGNFPGRFSGRQFSNSRSEMNVSTLELGDSALYLCASSSGQGLSDEQFFGPGTRLTVL.

As to this clone: The CDR3 end falls 3 residues outside the read, so it is completed with the germline J gene. V usage is TRBV5-1 and J usage is TRBJ2-7; 9 positions match TRBD1. Germline V gene data show CDR1 as SGHRS and CDR2 as YFSETQ. Losses at the gene ends were 6 bases for V and 1 base for J; bases not matched to a gene: 17. The CDR3 covers 18 residues. CDR3 sequence reads: CASMARILSTGGSYEQYF. The DNA read from the CDR3 is TGCGCCAGCATGGCCAGGATTCTTTCGACAGGGGGGTCCTACGAG.

To note about this clone: The read falls 3 residues short of the CDR3 end, and the missing part is taken from the germline J gene. The chain joins TRBV6-2 or TRBV6-3 to TRBJ1-1; D is ambiguous. The CDR3 is 12 amino acids. CDR1 and CDR2 (germline): MNHEY, SVGEGT. The V gene lost 2 bases and the J gene lost 6 bases, with 7 bases spanning the gap. This CDR3 reads CASSYRPAEAFF. CDR3 DNA, as far as it was read: TGTGCCAGCAGTTACAGGCCAGCTGAA.

This clone has more than one count but fewer than ten. The read ends 3 residues before the CDR3 terminus; that terminus is restored from the germline J gene. The chain carries TRBV7-2 and TRBJ1-5; 8 bases map to TRBD1. The ends lost 3 bases at V and 5 bases at J; junction bases unmatched: 6. The CDR3 has 15 amino acids. CDR1 SGHTA and CDR2 FQGNSA come from the germline V gene. CDR3 in amino acids: CASSFVQGADQPQHF. CDR3 bases read: TGTGCCAGCAGCTTCGTTCAGGGGGCGGATCAGCCC.

A remark on this clone: The CDR3 extends 3 residues past the end of the read, so its final part is completed from the germline J gene. V is TRBV19 and J is TRBJ1-5; tentatively, D is TRBD1 (5 bases). In germline, CDR1 is LNHDA, CDR2 SQIVND (reference sequence). The CDR3 has 17 residues. The V end lost 4 bases, the J end lost 0 bases, and 16 bases lay between the germline ends. Partial CDR3 DNA: TGTGCCAGTAGTAAGATTGCAGGGCCGCGTAGCAATCAGCCC. This encodes CASSKIAGPRSNQP. The whole CDR3 reads CASSKIAGPRSNQPQHF.

A remark on this clone: The sequence runs out 3 residues before the end of the CDR3; the remainder is reconstructed from the germline J gene. This chain joins TRBV7-2 and TRBJ2-2, with D unresolved. Germline V gene lookup returns CDR1 SGHTA and CDR2 FQGNSA. The CDR3 has 17 residues. Trimming stripped 0 bases from V and 2 bases from J, with 13 bases between. The CDR3 bases that were read are TGTGCCAGCAGCTTAGCACTCCGTCAGGCCAACACCGGGGAG. It specifies CASSLALRQANTGE. The whole CDR3 protein reads CASSLALRQANTGELFF.

A word on this clone: The read terminates 3 residues ahead of where the CDR3 ends, so the germline J gene completes it. The rearrangement joins TRBV7-9 to TRBJ2-1; D call uncertain. In germline, CDR1 is SEHNR, CDR2 FQNEAQ (reference sequence). The CDR3 length is 12 residues. V was trimmed by 7 bases and J by 9 bases, leaving 13 bases between them. CDR3 in amino acids: CASNVFGFEQFF. The sequenced CDR3 bases are TGTGCCAGCAACGTTTTCGGGTTTGAG.

This clone came up a few times. The CDR3 bases that were read are TGTGCCAGCAGCTTGGACAAGGGGACCTACGAG. Amino acids: CASSLDKGTYE. The complete CDR3 reads CASSLDKGTYEQYF. The V and J genes are TRBV7-6 and TRBJ2-7; possibly TRBD1 for D (5 bases). With the read ending 3 residues before the CDR3 end, the germline J gene is used to fill in that end. The CDR3 loop spans 14 amino acids. V lost 3 bases to trimming and J lost 2 bases, with 11 bases between them. Per the germline V gene, CDR1 is SGHVS and CDR2 is FNYEAQ.